A selection of T cell receptor beta chains follows, all from one sample in a study of T cell responses to AZD1222 COVID-19 vaccine. Clones were read by immunoSEQ multiplex PCR, and TCRdb kept only the in-frame ones, dropping some. Of 150,000 to 200,000 clones in the sample, 90% to 95% were seen once. The specimen was peripheral blood, collected 28 days after the second AZD1222 dose. The receptors derive from an adult who received the AZD1222 COVID-19 vaccine. The CDR3 runs from the conserved cysteine through the conserved F or W. Each record gives: V gene, D gene, clone size, J gene, CDR3 length, CDR3 DNA, CDR3 protein. The D gene is left open where the match is weak. The size of a clone is reported for some rows only, either as once, few or many, or as a class for expanded clones.

>TRBV5-1|.|.|TRBJ1-4|13
TGCGCCAGCGCGGACAGTAGTAATGAAAAACTGTTTTTT
CASADSSNEKLFF
>TRBV11-2|.|.|TRBJ2-7|13
TGTGCCAGCAGCTTTTTCCACGGGTACGAGCAGTACTTC
CASSFFHGYEQYF
>TRBV12-5|.|once|TRBJ1-3|17
TGTGCTAGTGGGACTAGAGGTATTGAGATCTCTGGAAACACCATATATTTT
CASGTRGIEISGNTIYF
>TRBV29-1|TRBD1|once|TRBJ2-2|16
TGCAGCGTTTATGGGGACAGCTACTCGAACACCGGGGAGCTGTTTTTT
CSVYGDSYSNTGELFF
>TRBV28|.|.|TRBJ2-7|14
TGTGCCAGCAGTTTAGGTGGGGCGTCCTACGAGCAGTACTTC
CASSLGGASYEQYF
>TRBV7-2|.|.|TRBJ1-5|14
TGTGCCAGCAGCCTACAGTTTAGCAATCAGCCCCAGCATTTT
CASSLQFSNQPQHF
>TRBV2|.|few|TRBJ1-2|14
TGTGCCAGCAGTGCAAGTGGCAGGGCCTATGGCTACACCTTC
CASSASGRAYGYTF
>TRBV18|.|.|TRBJ1-3|17
TGTGCCAGCTCACCAGGGGGTCATACCGACTCTGGAAACACCATATATTTT
CASSPGGHTDSGNTIYF
>TRBV4-1|TRBD1|.|TRBJ1-3|15
TGCGCCAGCAGCCGTGACAGGGGCCGTCAAAACACCATATATTTT
CASSRDRGRQNTIYF
>TRBV4-1|TRBD1|.|TRBJ2-7|15
TGCGCCAGCAGCCCCCCTGGACAGGCCTCCTACGAGCAGTACTTC
CASSPPGQASYEQYF
>TRBV29-1|.|.|TRBJ1-5|12
TGCAGCGTGAAGGATGGCAATCAGCCCCAGCATTTT
CSVKDGNQPQHF
>TRBV5-1|TRBD1|.|TRBJ1-1|14
TGCGCCAGCAGCTTTGACAGGGGAGCCACTGAAGCTTTCTTT
CASSFDRGATEAFF
>TRBV5-7|TRBD1|.|TRBJ1-1|15
TGTGCCAGCAGCTCCAGGGGGCTGGTGAACACTGAAGCTTTCTTT
CASSSRGLVNTEAFF
>TRBV11-2|.|.|TRBJ2-1|13
TGTGCCAGCAGCTTAGATTGGTATGGTGAGCAGTTCTTC
CASSLDWYGEQFF
>TRBV7-2|TRBD1|.|TRBJ1-5|13
TGTGCCAGCAGCCCACAGGGGGGTCAGCCCCAGCATTTT
CASSPQGGQPQHF
>TRBV27|TRBD2|.|TRBJ2-5|15
TGTGCCAGCAGTTTATCAGCGGGGGGCCAAGAGACCCAGTACTTC
CASSLSAGGQETQYF
>TRBV5-6|.|.|TRBJ2-7|14
TGTGCCAGCAGCTTCCAGCCCGGGGACTACGAGCAGTACTTC
CASSFQPGDYEQYF
>TRBV18|TRBD1|few|TRBJ1-6|13
TGTGCCAGCTCGAGGGACAGGGATTCACCCCTCCACTTT
CASSRDRDSPLHF
>TRBV6-2/TRBV6-3|TRBD1|.|TRBJ1-2|15
TGTGCCAGCAGTTTGGGACAGGGGCGGAACTATGGCTACACCTTC
CASSLGQGRNYGYTF
>TRBV3-1/TRBV3-2|.|.|TRBJ1-5|13
TGTGCCAGCAGCCAGGGCGGCAATCAGCCCCAGCATTTT
CASSQGGNQPQHF
>TRBV14|TRBD2|.|TRBJ2-1|15
TGTGCCAGCAGCCTACTAGCGGGAGGGCCAGGTGAGCAGTTCTTC
CASSLLAGGPGEQFF
>TRBV5-5|TRBD1|.|TRBJ1-2|15
TGTGCCAGCAGCCCCCGACAGGGGACCAACTATGGCTACACCTTC
CASSPRQGTNYGYTF
>TRBV11-2|.|.|TRBJ2-1|13
TGTGCCAGCAGCTTAGATGGGGGGCTTCAGCAGTTCTTC
CASSLDGGLQQFF
>TRBV21-1|.|few|TRBJ2-7|16
TGTGCCAGCAGCAAAGCCGTTGGACTTTTCTTCTACGAGCAGTACTTC
CASSKAVGLFFYEQYF
>TRBV19|.|.|TRBJ1-2|15
TGTGCCAGTAGCAAAGCGAGGGGGGATCGCTATGGCTACACCTTC
CASSKARGDRYGYTF
>TRBV19|TRBD1|.|TRBJ2-7|18
TGTGCCAGTAGTCCGCGTCCCCGAGGACAGGGGGTTAGGCACGAGCAGTACTTC
CASSPRPRGQGVRHEQYF